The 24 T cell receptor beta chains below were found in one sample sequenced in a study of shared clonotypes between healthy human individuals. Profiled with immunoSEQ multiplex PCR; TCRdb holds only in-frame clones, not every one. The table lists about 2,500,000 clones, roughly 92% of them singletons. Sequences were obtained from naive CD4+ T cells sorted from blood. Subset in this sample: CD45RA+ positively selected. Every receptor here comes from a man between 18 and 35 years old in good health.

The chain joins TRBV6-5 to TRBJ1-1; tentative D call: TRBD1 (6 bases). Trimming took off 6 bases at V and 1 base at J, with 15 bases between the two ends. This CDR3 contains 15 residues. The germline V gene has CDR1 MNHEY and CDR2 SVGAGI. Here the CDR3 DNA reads TGTGCCAGCAGCCGCCGGACAGTCACGAACACTGAAGCTTTCTTT. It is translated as CASSRRTVTNTEAFF.

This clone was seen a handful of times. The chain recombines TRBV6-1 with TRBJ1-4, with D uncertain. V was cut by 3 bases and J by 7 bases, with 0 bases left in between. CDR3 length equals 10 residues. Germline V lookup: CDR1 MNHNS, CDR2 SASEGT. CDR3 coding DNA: TGTGCCAGCAGTGATGAAAAACTGTTTTTT. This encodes CASSDEKLFF.

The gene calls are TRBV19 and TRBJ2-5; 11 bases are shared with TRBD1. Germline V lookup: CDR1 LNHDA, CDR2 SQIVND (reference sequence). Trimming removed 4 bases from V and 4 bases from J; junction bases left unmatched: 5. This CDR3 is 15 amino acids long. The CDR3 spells CASSNRDRGGETQYF. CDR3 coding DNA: TGTGCCAGTAGTAATCGGGACAGGGGGGGAGAGACCCAGTACTTC.

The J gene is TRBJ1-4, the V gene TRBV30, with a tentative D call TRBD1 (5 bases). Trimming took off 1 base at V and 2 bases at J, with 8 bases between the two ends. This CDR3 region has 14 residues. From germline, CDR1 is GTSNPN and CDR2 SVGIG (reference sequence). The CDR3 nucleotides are TGTGCCTGGAGTGAGGGGAACACTAATGAAAAACTGTTTTTT. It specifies CAWSEGNTNEKLFF. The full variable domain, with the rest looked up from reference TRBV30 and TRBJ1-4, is SQTIHQWPATLVQPVGSPLSLECTVEGTSNPNLYWYRQAAGRGLQLLFYSVGIGQISSEVPQNLSASRPQDRQFILSSKKLLLSDSGFYLCAWSEGNTNEKLFFGSGTQLSVL.

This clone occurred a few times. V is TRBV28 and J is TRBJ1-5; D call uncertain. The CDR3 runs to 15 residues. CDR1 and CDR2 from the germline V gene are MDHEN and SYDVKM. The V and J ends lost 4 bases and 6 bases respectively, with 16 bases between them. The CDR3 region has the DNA TGTGCCAGCAGTTCCCCTCGAGGGCGCGTTCAGCCCCAGCATTTT. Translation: CASSSPRGRVQPQHF.

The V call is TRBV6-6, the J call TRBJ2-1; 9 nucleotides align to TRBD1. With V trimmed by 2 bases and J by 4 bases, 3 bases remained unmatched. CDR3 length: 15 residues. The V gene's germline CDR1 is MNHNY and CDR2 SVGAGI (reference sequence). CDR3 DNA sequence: TGTGCCAGCAGTTACGTACAGGGGGCGTACAATGAGCAGTTCTTC. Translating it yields CASSYVQGAYNEQFF.

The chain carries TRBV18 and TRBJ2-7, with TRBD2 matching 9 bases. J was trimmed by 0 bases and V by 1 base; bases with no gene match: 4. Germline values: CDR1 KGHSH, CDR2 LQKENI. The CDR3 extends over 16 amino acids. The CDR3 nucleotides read TGTGCCAGCTCACCACAATCTAGCGGGGACTCCTACGAGCAGTACTTC. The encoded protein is CASSPQSSGDSYEQYF.

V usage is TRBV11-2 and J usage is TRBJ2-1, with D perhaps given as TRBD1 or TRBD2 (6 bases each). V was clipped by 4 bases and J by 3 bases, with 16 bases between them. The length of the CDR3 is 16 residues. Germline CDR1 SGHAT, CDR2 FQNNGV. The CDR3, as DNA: TGTGCCAGCAGCTCCGTAGGGGGAGGACTCTACAATGAGCAGTTCTTC. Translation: CASSSVGGGLYNEQFF.

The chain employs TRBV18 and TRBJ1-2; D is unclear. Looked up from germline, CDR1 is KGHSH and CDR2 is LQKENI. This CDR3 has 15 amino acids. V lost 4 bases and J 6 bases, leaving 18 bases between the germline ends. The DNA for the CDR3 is TGTGCCAGCTCACTGGTTTTAGGTACCAATGATGGCTACACCTTC. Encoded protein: CASSLVLGTNDGYTF.

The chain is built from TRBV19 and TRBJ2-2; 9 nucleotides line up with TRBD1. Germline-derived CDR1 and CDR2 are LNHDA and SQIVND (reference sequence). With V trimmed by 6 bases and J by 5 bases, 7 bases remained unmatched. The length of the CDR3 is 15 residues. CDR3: CASSTQGAGTGELFF. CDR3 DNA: TGTGCCAGTAGCACACAGGGGGCAGGGACCGGGGAGCTGTTTTTT. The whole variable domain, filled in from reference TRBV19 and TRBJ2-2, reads DGGITQSPKYLFRKEGQNVTLSCEQNLNHDAMYWYRQDPGQGLRLIYYSQIVNDFQKGDIAEGYSVSREKKESFPLTVTSAQKNPTAFYLCASSTQGAGTGELFFGEGSRLTVL.

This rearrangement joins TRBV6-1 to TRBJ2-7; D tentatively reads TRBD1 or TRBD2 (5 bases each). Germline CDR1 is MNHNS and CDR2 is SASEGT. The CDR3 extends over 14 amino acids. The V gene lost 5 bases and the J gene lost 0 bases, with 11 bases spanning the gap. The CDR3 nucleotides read TGTGCCAGCAGTTCCAGAGGGACCTCCTACGAGCAGTACTTC. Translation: CASSSRGTSYEQYF.

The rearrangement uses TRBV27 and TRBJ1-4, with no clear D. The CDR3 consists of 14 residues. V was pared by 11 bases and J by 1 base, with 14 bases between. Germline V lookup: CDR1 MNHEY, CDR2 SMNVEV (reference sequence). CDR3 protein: CASTNRRTNEKLFF. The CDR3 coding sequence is TGTGCCTCTACCAATAGACGAACTAATGAAAAACTGTTTTTT. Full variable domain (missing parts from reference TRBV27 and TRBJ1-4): EAQVTQNPRYLITVTGKKLTVTCSQNMNHEYMSWYRQDPGLGLRQIYYSMNVEVTDKGDVPEGYKVSRKEKRNFPLILESPSPNQTSLYFCASTNRRTNEKLFFGSGTQLSVL.

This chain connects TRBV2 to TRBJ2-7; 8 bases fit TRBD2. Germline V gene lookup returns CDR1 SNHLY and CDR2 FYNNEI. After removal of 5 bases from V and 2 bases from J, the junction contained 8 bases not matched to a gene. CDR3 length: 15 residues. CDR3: CASSLGGEAPYEQYF. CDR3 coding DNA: TGTGCCAGCAGTCTCGGGGGGGAGGCCCCCTACGAGCAGTACTTC. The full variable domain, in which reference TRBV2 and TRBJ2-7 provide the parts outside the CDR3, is EPEVTQTPSHQVTQMGQEVILRCVPISNHLYFYWYRQILGQKVEFLVSFYNNEISEKSEIFDDQFSVERPDGSNFTLKIRSTKLEDSAMYFCASSLGGEAPYEQYFGPGTRLTVT.

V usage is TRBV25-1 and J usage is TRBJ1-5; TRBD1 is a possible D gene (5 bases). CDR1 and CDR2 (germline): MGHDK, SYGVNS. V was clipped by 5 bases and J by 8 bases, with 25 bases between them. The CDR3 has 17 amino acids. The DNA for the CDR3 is TGTGCCAGCAGTTTCGTAAGAGGGGACCAGAGAGGGAAGCCCCAGCATTTT. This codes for CASSFVRGDQRGKPQHF.

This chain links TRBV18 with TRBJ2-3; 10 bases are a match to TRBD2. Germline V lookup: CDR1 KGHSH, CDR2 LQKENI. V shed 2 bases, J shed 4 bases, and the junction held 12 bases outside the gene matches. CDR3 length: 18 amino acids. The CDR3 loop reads CASSPLASGRGLADTQYF. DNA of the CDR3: TGTGCCAGCTCACCATTGGCTAGCGGGAGAGGTTTGGCAGATACGCAGTATTTT.

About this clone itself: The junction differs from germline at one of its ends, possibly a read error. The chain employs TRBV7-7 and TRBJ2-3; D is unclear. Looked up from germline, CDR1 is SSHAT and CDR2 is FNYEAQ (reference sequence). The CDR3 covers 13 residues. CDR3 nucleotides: TGTGCTAGCAGCTCGGAAAGAACAGATACGCAGTATTTT. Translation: CASSSERTDTQYF.

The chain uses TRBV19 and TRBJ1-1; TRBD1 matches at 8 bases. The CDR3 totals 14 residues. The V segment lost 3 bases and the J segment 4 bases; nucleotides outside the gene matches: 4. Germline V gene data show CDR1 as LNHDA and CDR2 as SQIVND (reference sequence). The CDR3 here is CASSIPQGGTEAFF. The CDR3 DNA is TGTGCCAGTAGTATTCCACAGGGGGGCACTGAAGCTTTCTTT.

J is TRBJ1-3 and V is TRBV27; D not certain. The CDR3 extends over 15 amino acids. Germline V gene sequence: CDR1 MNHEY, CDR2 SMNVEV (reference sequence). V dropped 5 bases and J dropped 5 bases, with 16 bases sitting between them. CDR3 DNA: TGTGCCAGCAGTGGAGGACTGGCGGGGAGAAACACCATATATTTT. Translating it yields CASSGGLAGRNTIYF.

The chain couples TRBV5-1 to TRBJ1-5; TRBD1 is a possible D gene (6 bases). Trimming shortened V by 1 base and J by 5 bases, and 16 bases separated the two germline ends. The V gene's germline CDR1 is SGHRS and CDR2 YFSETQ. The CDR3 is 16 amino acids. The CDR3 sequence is CASSLKTDSYYQPQHF. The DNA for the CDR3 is TGCGCCAGCAGCTTGAAAACGGACAGCTACTATCAGCCCCAGCATTTT. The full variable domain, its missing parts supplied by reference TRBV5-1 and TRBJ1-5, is KAGVTQTPRYLIKTRGQQVTLSCSPISGHRSVSWYQQTPGQGLQFLFEYFSETQRNKGNFPGRFSGRQFSNSRSEMNVSTLELGDSALYLCASSLKTDSYYQPQHFGDGTRLSIL.

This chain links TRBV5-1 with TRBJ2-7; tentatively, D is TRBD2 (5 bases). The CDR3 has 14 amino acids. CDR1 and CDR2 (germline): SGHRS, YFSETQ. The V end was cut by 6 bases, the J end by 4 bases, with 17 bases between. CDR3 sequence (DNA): TGCGCCAGCACCATCATCGGGGTCGGATACGAGCAGTACTTC. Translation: CASTIIGVGYEQYF.

The CDR3 DNA reads TGTGCCACCTCATACAGGCCTGCTAATTCACCCCTCCACTTT. It translates to CATSYRPANSPLHF. The V and J genes are TRBV21-1 and TRBJ1-6; the table gives TRBD1 as D, unverified against the DNA. TRBV21-1 is recorded as a pseudogene. The CDR3 extends over 14 amino acids.

The CDR3 nucleotides read TGTGCCACCAGCAGACTTCCGGGACCAGCCTACGAGCAGTACTTC. Protein sequence: CATSRLPGPAYEQYF. The rearrangement links TRBV15 to TRBJ2-7; D possibly matches TRBD1 or TRBD2 (5 bases each). Trimming took off 2 bases at V and 2 bases at J, with 13 bases between the two ends. The CDR3 loop spans 15 amino acids. Germline CDR1 reads LNHNV; CDR2 reads YYDKDF (reference sequence).

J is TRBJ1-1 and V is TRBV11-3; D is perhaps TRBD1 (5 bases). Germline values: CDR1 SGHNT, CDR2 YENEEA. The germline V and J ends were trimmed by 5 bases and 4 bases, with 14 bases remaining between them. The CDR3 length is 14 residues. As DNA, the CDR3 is TGTGCCAGCAGCCCGACCGGGGCGCGCACTGAAGCTTTCTTT. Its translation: CASSPTGARTEAFF.

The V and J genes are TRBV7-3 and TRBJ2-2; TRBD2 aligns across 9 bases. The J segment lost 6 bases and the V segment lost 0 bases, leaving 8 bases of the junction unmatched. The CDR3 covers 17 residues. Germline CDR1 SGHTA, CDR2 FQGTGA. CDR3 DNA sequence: TGTGCCAGCAGCTTAACGAGGCTAGCGGGGAAGGCCGGGGAGCTGTTTTTT. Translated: CASSLTRLAGKAGELFF.